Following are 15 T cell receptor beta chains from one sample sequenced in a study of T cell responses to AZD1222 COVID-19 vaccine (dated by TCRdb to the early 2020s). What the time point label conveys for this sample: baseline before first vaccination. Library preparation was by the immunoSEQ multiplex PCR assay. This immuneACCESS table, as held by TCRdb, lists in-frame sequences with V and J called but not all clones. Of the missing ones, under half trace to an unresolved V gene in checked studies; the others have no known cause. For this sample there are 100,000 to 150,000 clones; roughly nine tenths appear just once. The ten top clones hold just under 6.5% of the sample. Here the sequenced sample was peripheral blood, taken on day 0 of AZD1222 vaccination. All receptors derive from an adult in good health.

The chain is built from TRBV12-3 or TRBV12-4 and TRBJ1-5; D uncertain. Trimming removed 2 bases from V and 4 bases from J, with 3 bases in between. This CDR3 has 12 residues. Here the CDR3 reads CASSLWNQPQHF. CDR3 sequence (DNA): TGTGCCAGCAGTTTATGGAATCAGCCCCAGCATTTT.

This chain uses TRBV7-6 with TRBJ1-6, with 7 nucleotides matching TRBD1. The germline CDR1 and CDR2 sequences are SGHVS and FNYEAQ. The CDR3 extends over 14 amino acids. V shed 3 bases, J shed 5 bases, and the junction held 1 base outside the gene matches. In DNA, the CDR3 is TGTGCCAGCAGCTTTGGACAGGATAATTCACCCCTCCACTTT. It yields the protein CASSFGQDNSPLHF.

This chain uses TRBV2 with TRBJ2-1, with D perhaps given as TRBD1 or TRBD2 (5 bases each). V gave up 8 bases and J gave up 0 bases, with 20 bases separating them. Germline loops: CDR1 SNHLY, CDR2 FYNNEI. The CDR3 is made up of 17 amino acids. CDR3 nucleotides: TGTGCCAGCTACTCCAGGGAGCACGGTAGCTCCTACAATGAGCAGTTCTTC. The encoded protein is CASYSREHGSSYNEQFF.

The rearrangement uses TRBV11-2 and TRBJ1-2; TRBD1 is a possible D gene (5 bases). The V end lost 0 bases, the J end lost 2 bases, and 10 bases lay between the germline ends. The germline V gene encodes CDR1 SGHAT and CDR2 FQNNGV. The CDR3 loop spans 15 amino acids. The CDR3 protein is CASSLDRRGNYGYTF. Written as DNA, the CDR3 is TGTGCCAGCAGCTTAGATCGTCGGGGGAACTATGGCTACACCTTC. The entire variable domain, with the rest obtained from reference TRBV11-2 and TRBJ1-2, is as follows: EAGVAQSPRYKIIEKRQSVAFWCNPISGHATLYWYQQILGQGPKLLIQFQNNGVVDDSQLPKDRFSAERLKGVDSTLKIQPAKLEDSAVYLCASSLDRRGNYGYTFGSGTRLTVV.

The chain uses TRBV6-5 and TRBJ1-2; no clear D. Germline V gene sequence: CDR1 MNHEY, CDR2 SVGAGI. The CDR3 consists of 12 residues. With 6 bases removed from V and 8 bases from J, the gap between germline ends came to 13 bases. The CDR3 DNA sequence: TGTGCCAGCAGCCCCCGTTTGGGGGGCTACACCTTC. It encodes CASSPRLGGYTF.

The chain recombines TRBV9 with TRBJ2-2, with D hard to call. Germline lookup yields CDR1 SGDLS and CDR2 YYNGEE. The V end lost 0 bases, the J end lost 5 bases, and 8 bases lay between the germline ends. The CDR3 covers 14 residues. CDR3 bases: TGTGCCAGCAGCGTAGACGGCCAGACCGGGGAGCTGTTTTTT. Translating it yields CASSVDGQTGELFF.

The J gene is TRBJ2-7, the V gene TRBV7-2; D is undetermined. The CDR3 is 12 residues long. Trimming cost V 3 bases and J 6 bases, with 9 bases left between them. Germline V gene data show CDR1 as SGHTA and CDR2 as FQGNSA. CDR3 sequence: CASSFRAGEQYF. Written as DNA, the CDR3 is TGTGCCAGCAGCTTCCGAGCTGGCGAGCAGTACTTC.

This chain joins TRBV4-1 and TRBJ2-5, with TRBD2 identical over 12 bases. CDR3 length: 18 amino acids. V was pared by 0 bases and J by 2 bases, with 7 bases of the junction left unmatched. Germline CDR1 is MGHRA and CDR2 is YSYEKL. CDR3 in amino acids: CASSQDPNLAGGQETQYF. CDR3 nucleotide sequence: TGCGCCAGCAGCCAAGACCCTAACCTAGCGGGGGGGCAAGAGACCCAGTACTTC.

The DNA of the CDR3 is TGTGCCAGCAGTCAGGGCCCCAATCAGCCCCAGCATTTT. Encoded protein: CASSQGPNQPQHF. The rearrangement joins TRBV6-2 or TRBV6-3 to TRBJ1-5; tentative D call: TRBD1 (5 bases). Trimming took 5 bases from V and 3 from J, leaving 8 bases between them. The germline CDR1 and CDR2 sequences are MNHEY and SVGEGT. This CDR3 comprises 13 residues.

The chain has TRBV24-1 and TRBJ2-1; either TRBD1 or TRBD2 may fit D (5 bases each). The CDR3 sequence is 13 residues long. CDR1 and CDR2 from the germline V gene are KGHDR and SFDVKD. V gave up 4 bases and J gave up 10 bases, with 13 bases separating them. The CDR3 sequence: CATSDPPGTEQFF. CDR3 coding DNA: TGTGCCACCAGTGACCCCCCCGGGACGGAGCAGTTCTTC.

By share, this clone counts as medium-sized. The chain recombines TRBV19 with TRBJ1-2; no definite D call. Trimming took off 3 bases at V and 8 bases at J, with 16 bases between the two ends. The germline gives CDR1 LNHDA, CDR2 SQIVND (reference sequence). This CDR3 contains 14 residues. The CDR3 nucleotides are TGTGCCAGTAGTATCGGCCGGACGAGTGAGGGCTACACCTTC. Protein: CASSIGRTSEGYTF. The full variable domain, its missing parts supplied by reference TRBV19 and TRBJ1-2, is DGGITQSPKYLFRKEGQNVTLSCEQNLNHDAMYWYRQDPGQGLRLIYYSQIVNDFQKGDIAEGYSVSREKKESFPLTVTSAQKNPTAFYLCASSIGRTSEGYTFGSGTRLTVV.

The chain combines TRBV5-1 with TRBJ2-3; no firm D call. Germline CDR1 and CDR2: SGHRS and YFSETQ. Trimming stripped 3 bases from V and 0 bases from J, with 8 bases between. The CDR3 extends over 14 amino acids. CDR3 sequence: CASSYTGSTDTQYF. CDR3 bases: TGCGCCAGCAGCTATACCGGTAGCACAGATACGCAGTATTTT.

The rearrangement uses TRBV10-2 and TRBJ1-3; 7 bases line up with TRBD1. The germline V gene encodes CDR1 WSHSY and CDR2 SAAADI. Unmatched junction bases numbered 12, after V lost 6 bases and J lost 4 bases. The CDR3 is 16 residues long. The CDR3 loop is CASSAADRPRGNTIYF. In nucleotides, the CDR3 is TGCGCCAGCAGCGCGGCGGACAGGCCAAGGGGAAACACCATATATTTT.

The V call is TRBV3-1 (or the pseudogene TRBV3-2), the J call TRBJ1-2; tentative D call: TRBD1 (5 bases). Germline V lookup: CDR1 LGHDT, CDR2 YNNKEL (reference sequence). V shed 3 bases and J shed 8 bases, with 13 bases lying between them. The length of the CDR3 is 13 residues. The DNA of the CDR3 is TGTGCCAGCAGCCAGGGGGTCGGCCAGGGCTACACCTTC. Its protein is CASSQGVGQGYTF.

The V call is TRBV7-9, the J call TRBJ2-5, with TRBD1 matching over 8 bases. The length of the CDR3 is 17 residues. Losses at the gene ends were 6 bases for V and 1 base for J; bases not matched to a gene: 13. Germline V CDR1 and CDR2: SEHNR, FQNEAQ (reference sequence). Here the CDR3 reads CASSTPRGRSVQETQYF. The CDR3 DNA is TGTGCCAGCAGTACGCCCAGGGGGCGGAGTGTCCAAGAGACCCAGTACTTC.